The rows below give T cell receptor beta chains drawn from one sample of a study of blood T cells in healthy people across ages. TCRdb re-called the 5' RACE reads through MiXCR, storing one row per CDR3 protein. This sample has around 1,700,000 distinct CDR3 sequences, with 28% found just once. The sample was blood. The source of these receptors is a woman younger than 45 in good health. The CDR3 runs from the conserved cysteine through the conserved F or W. The D gene is left open where the match is weak. Size is stated for part of the rows, as once, few or many counts, or as a class when the clone is expanded.

abundance,len,d_gene,v_gene,j_gene,CDR3nt,CDR3aa
.,15,TRBD1,TRBV5-1,TRBJ1-2,TGCGCCAGCAGCCCTGGAAGGGACAGGATCTATGGCTACACCTTC,CASSPGRDRIYGYTF
few,17,TRBD2,TRBV12-3/TRBV12-4,TRBJ2-1,TGTGCCAGCGGGTCCACTAGCGGGAGGGCACCCTACAATGAGCAGTTCTTC,CASGSTSGRAPYNEQFF
.,15,.,TRBV5-1,TRBJ1-2,TGCGCCAGCAGCTTGGGACAGACCGAGTTCTATGGCTACACCTTC,CASSLGQTEFYGYTF
.,16,TRBD1,TRBV12-3/TRBV12-4,TRBJ1-2,TGTGCCAGCAGTCCTAGGAGGGGACAGATAAGCTATGGCTACACCTTC,CASSPRRGQISYGYTF
.,15,TRBD2,TRBV6-4,TRBJ2-1,TGTGCCAGCGGGCCCACTAGCGGGAGAAGGCATGAGCAGTTCTTC,CASGPTSGRRHEQFF
few,13,.,TRBV30,TRBJ1-2,TGTGCCTGGAGTGCCTCAGGGGTAGGGGGCTACACCTTC,CAWSASGVGGYTF
.,16,TRBD2,TRBV5-1,TRBJ2-5,TGCGCCAGCAGCCCTCCGGGACTAGCGGGAGGGTCCGAGCATTACTTC,CASSPPGLAGGSEHYF
few,17,TRBD2,TRBV4-1,TRBJ2-1,TGCGCCAGCAGCCAATATTCGGGACTAGCGGGTTACAATGAGCAGTTCTTC,CASSQYSGLAGYNEQFF
many,11,.,TRBV29-1,TRBJ1-2,TGCAGCGTTCTCCGGGACTATGGCTACACCTTC,CSVLRDYGYTF
.,14,TRBD1,TRBV6-5,TRBJ1-5,TGTGCCAGCAGCTTGACAGGGGCACACCAGCCCCAGCATTTT,CASSLTGAHQPQHF
many,13,.,TRBV5-1,TRBJ1-2,TGCGCCAGCCGAATCTCAGGACTCTATGGCTACACCTTC,CASRISGLYGYTF
.,16,.,TRBV7-6,TRBJ2-3,TGTGCCAGCAGCTTAGGCAGGGCGGAGGTTACAGATACGCAGTATTTT,CASSLGRAEVTDTQYF
few,21,.,TRBV7-3,TRBJ2-6,TGTGCCAGCAGCTTAACAGGGTCAAGGGGCGAGGTCTTCTCTGGGGCCAACGTCCTGACTTTC,CASSLTGSRGEVFSGANVLTF
few,16,TRBD1,TRBV5-4,TRBJ1-1,TGTGCCAGCAGTCCCCAGGGGGCAGTTTCAAGGGCTGAAGCTTTCTTT,CASSPQGAVSRAEAFF
many,14,.,TRBV7-2,TRBJ2-5,TGTGCCAGCAGCTTAGCGCGCGACCAGGTGAACCAGTACTTC,CASSLARDQVNQYF
many,16,TRBD2,TRBV29-1,TRBJ2-4,TGCAGCGTTGTCCCGTCCGGGGGGAGAGCCAAAAACATTCAGTACTTC,CSVVPSGGRAKNIQYF
many,15,.,TRBV20-1,TRBJ2-7,TGCAGTGCTAGCCCCAGGGAGAGAATTATATACGAGCAGTACTTC,CSASPRERIIYEQYF
many,13,TRBD1,TRBV29-1,TRBJ1-2,TGCAGCGGGCAGGGGGCGCGGGACTATGGCTACACCTTC,CSGQGARDYGYTF
.,15,.,TRBV7-9,TRBJ1-1,TGTGCCAGCAGCTTAGGTGACCTATTGGGGACTGAAGCTTTCTTT,CASSLGDLLGTEAFF
.,16,.,TRBV19,TRBJ1-5,TGTGCCAGTAGTCTCCACCGGACCCAAGTCCGTCAGCCCCAGCATTTT,CASSLHRTQVRQPQHF
once,14,.,TRBV27,TRBJ1-6,TGTGCCAGCATGACCTACCTGGGTAATTCACCCCTCCACTTT,CASMTYLGNSPLHF
.,13,.,TRBV24-1,TRBJ1-5,TGTGCCACCGGTGATTTGAGCAATCAGCCCCAGCATTTT,CATGDLSNQPQHF